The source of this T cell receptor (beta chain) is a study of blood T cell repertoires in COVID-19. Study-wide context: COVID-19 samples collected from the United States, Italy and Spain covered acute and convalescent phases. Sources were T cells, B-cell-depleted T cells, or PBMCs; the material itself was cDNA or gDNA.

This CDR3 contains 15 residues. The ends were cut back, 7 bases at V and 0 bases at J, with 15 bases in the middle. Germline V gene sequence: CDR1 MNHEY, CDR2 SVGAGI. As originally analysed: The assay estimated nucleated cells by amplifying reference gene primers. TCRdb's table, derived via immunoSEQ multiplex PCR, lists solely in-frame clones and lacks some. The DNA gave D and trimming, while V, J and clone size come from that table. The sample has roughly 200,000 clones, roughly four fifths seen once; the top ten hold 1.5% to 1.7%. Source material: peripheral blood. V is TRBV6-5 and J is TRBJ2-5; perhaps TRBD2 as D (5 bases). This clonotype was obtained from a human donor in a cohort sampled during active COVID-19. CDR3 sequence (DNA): TGTGCCAGCACCCTGGGAGCAGTGTACCAAGAGACCCAGTACTTC. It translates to CASTLGAVYQETQYF.